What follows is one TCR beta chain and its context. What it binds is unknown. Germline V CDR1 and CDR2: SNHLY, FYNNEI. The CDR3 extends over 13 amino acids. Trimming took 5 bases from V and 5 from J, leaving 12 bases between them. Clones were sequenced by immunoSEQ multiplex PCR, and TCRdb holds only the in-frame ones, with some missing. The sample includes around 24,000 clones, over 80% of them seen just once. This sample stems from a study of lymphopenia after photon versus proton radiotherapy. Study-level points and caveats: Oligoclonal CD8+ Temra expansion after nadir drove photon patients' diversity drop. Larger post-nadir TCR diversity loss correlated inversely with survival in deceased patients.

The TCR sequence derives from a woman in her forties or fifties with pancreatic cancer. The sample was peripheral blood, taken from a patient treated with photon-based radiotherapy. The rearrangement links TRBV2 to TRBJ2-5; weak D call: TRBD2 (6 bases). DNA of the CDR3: TGTGCCAGCAGTTCGGGGGTTAGGGAGACCCAGTACTTC. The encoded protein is CASSSGVRETQYF.